What follows are 15 T cell receptor beta chains derived from one specimen sequenced in a study of T cell responses to AZD1222 COVID-19 vaccine. TCRdb keeps only in-frame clones here, not all; method: immunoSEQ multiplex PCR. The sample carries more than 100,000 clones, almost 95% recorded once. The sample was peripheral blood, taken on day 0 of AZD1222 vaccination. All receptors come from an adult in good health.

The chain's CDR3 is CASSPGDQHTDTQYF. CDR3 coding DNA: TGTGCCAGCTCACCAGGCGACCAACACACAGATACGCAGTATTTT. This chain connects TRBV18 to TRBJ2-3; no firm D call. Per the germline V gene, CDR1 is KGHSH and CDR2 is LQKENI. The CDR3 extends over 15 amino acids. V dropped 2 bases and J dropped 2 bases, with 11 bases sitting between them.

This chain uses TRBV30 with TRBJ1-5; 10 positions match TRBD1. This CDR3 region has 19 residues. The V gene end was trimmed by 5 bases and the J gene end by 4 bases; junction bases not matched to a gene: 20. Per germline, CDR1 GTSNPN and CDR2 SVGIG (reference sequence). CDR3 nucleotides: TGTGCCTGGTCCCCTTCCGGGACAGGGGTGTACTTGTTGAATCAGCCCCAGCATTTT. Amino acid sequence: CAWSPSGTGVYLLNQPQHF. Full variable domain (outside the CDR3, taken from reference TRBV30 and TRBJ1-5): SQTIHQWPATLVQPVGSPLSLECTVEGTSNPNLYWYRQAAGRGLQLLFYSVGIGQISSEVPQNLSASRPQDRQFILSSKKLLLSDSGFYLCAWSPSGTGVYLLNQPQHFGDGTRLSIL.

V is TRBV27 and J is TRBJ2-3, with 13 bases aligning to TRBD2. Germline CDR1 reads MNHEY; CDR2 reads SMNVEV (reference sequence). Losses at the gene ends were 5 bases for V and 2 bases for J; bases not matched to a gene: 10. The CDR3 is 18 residues long. In nucleotides, the CDR3 is TGTGCCAGCAGTACCGGGACTAGCGGGATTCTCCTCACAGATACGCAGTATTTT. Residues: CASSTGTSGILLTDTQYF.

J is TRBJ2-3 and V is TRBV9; TRBD2 matches at 9 bases. Germline CDR1 reads SGDLS; CDR2 reads YYNGEE. With 5 bases clipped from V and 0 bases from J, the junction kept 4 bases outside the gene matches. The CDR3 has 15 amino acids. This CDR3 is CASRLTSGSTDTQYF. The CDR3, as DNA: TGTGCCAGCAGACTAACTAGCGGGAGCACAGATACGCAGTATTTT. The entire variable domain, with the rest obtained from reference TRBV9 and TRBJ2-3, is as follows: DSGVTQTPKHLITATGQRVTLRCSPRSGDLSVYWYQQSLDQGLQFLIQYYNGEERAKGNILERFSAQQFPDLHSELNLSSLELGDSALYFCASRLTSGSTDTQYFGPGTRLTVL.

The CDR3 DNA reads TGTGCCAGCAATTCTAGAGCGCCCTACGAGCAGTACGTC. Residues: CASNSRAPYEQYV. This sequence joins TRBV5-4 and TRBJ2-7; no reliable D call. The germline V and J ends were trimmed by 6 bases and 2 bases, with 12 bases remaining between them. The CDR3 contains 13 residues. In germline, CDR1 is SGHNT, CDR2 YYREEE (reference sequence).

The chain uses TRBV6-2 or TRBV6-3 and TRBJ2-2; D unclear. V was pared by 1 base and J by 1 base, with 16 bases between. Germline CDR1 and CDR2: MNHEY and SVGEGT. CDR3 size: 18 residues. CDR3 in DNA: TGTGCCAGCAGTTACTACCCAGACAAATCAGGGAACACCGGGGAGCTGTTTTTT. It encodes CASSYYPDKSGNTGELFF.

CDR3: CASSTGGQGNYGYTF. The DNA for the CDR3 is TGTGCCAGCAGTACCGGGGGACAGGGTAACTATGGCTACACCTTC. The chain couples TRBV28 to TRBJ1-2; 9 nucleotides align to TRBD1. Germline values: CDR1 MDHEN, CDR2 SYDVKM. The CDR3 extends over 15 amino acids. Unmatched junction bases numbered 5, after V lost 5 bases and J lost 1 base.

This chain connects TRBV29-1 to TRBJ2-1; D is possibly TRBD1 (6 bases). From germline, CDR1 is SQVTM and CDR2 ANQGSEA. CDR3 size: 13 residues. V lost 5 bases and J 3 bases, leaving 11 bases between the germline ends. CDR3 DNA: TGCAGCGTTTCCGGACAGTTCTACAATGAGCAGTTCTTC. Translation gives CSVSGQFYNEQFF.

The rearrangement joins TRBV5-1 to TRBJ2-3; D is possibly TRBD1 (6 bases). The V end lost 4 bases, the J end lost 6 bases, and 15 bases lay between the germline ends. Germline CDR1 SGHRS, CDR2 YFSETQ. This CDR3 is 14 amino acids long. As DNA, the CDR3 is TGCGCCAGCAGCCTAGGACAGTTCTCGGATACGCAGTATTTT. Translating gives CASSLGQFSDTQYF.

V is TRBV12-3 or TRBV12-4 and J is TRBJ2-5; D uncertain. V was pared by 2 bases and J by 4 bases, with 8 bases between. The CDR3 consists of 13 residues. The CDR3 region is CASSLYVRETQYF. For the CDR3, the DNA is TGTGCCAGCAGTTTATATGTGAGAGAGACCCAGTACTTC.

The chain recombines TRBV9 with TRBJ2-1, with 12 nucleotides matching TRBD2. The J segment lost 9 bases and the V segment lost 3 bases, leaving 4 bases of the junction unmatched. From germline, CDR1 is SGDLS and CDR2 YYNGEE. The CDR3 is 14 residues long. In nucleotides, the CDR3 is TGTGCCAGCAGCGGACTAGCGGGGGTCACTGAGCAGTTCTTC. It yields the protein CASSGLAGVTEQFF.

The chain couples TRBV4-3 to TRBJ2-2; 8 bases are a match to TRBD2. Germline V lookup: CDR1 LGHNA, CDR2 YSLEER. This CDR3 has 15 amino acids. V gave up 4 bases and J gave up 4 bases; unmatched junction bases: 5. Here the CDR3 reads CASSRGTRGTGELFF. The CDR3 DNA sequence: TGCGCCAGCAGCCGCGGGACTAGGGGCACCGGGGAGCTGTTTTTT.

The chain combines TRBV5-1 with TRBJ2-1; 8 bases map to TRBD2. V shed 3 bases and J 3 bases; nucleotides not matched to a gene: 8. Germline V lookup: CDR1 SGHRS, CDR2 YFSETQ. The CDR3 is 16 amino acids. The CDR3, as DNA: TGCGCCAGCAGCTCTTTAGCGGGGCGGGACTACAATGAGCAGTTCTTC. Translation: CASSSLAGRDYNEQFF. Combining the CDR3 with reference TRBV5-1 and TRBJ2-1 gives the whole variable domain KAGVTQTPRYLIKTRGQQVTLSCSPISGHRSVSWYQQTPGQGLQFLFEYFSETQRNKGNFPGRFSGRQFSNSRSEMNVSTLELGDSALYLCASSSLAGRDYNEQFFGPGTRLTVL.

The sample holds one count of this clone. This chain links TRBV7-9 with TRBJ2-5; 10 nucleotides agree with TRBD1. CDR1 and CDR2 (germline): SEHNR, FQNEAQ (reference sequence). The trim removed 6 bases at V and 2 bases at J, leaving 6 bases unmatched. The CDR3 has 15 amino acids. Here the CDR3 reads CASRTGGLSQETQYF. The DNA for the CDR3 is TGTGCCAGCAGGACAGGGGGCTTATCTCAAGAGACCCAGTACTTC.

J is TRBJ1-2 and V is TRBV19, with TRBD1 identical over 8 bases. V was clipped by 6 bases and J by 4 bases; unmatched bases: 4. The CDR3 totals 13 residues. Germline V gene sequence: CDR1 LNHDA, CDR2 SQIVND (reference sequence). This chain's CDR3 is CASSPTGGYGYTF. DNA of the CDR3: TGTGCCAGTAGCCCAACAGGGGGCTATGGCTACACCTTC.